A selection of T cell receptor beta chains follows, all from one sample in a study of neurological immune-mediated disorders. TCRdb ran MiXCR on the 5' RACE reads and lists one entry per CDR3 protein. The table records more than 35,000 distinct CDR3 sequences, about 6.9% of them present only once. Input material: CD4+ T cells from blood. These receptors all come from a woman aged 40 to 55 in good health. Each CDR3 is given with its conserved first and last residue.

v_call cdr3_aa
TRBV5-1 CASSSTGPGYEQYF
TRBV28 CASSLPIIQGANTEAFF
TRBV6-5 CASSQQGYEQYF
TRBV6-5 CARTSVSSYEQYF
TRBV3-1 CASSQISLATGRGSGANVLTF
TRBV5-1 CASSLDGLDTQYF
TRBV7-2 CASSSTTRPYYGYTF
TRBV12-3/TRBV12-4 CASRSTGSYEQYF
TRBV29-1 CSVAPGSGNTIYF
TRBV7-6 CASSLDDGSYEQYF
TRBV5-6 CASGTGAGEKLFF
TRBV20-1 CSASDPGQGPADTQYF
TRBV3-1 CASSPGGAGPDTQYF
TRBV28 CASSQGGETQYF
TRBV20-1 CSARDGGNSYNSPLHF
TRBV5-1 CASSYRPSTDTQYF
TRBV20-1 CSARDPHSTNTEAFF
TRBV27 CASSSRDIQYF
TRBV3-1 CASRRGAGGTEAFF
TRBV28 CASGGRWIGGRNEQFF
TRBV6-6 CASSYSTDYEQYF
TRBV5-1 CASSLRGRDSGANVLTF
TRBV29-1 CSVEDGVRRNTEAFF
TRBV5-1 CASRQGGRTEAFF
TRBV10-3 CAISGTAIRGYTF
TRBV6-2/TRBV6-3 CASSLSPGRPYNEQFF
TRBV29-1 CSVGDGSGVNTGELFF
TRBV9 CASSGMTGPIEAFF
TRBV3-1 CASSVGPQPQHF
TRBV4-1 CASSSGRKDAGNTIYF
TRBV5-1 CASSSLGAFNSGNTIYF